This TCR beta chain stems from a study of read filtering for tumor transcriptome and immune sequencing. Whole-study context: After DNase treatment, RNA was made into whole-transcriptome libraries. TCR-mapped reads were about 4 to 11 million with IR-seq versus roughly 85 to 1,400 with RNA-seq. Study observations and caveats: Dropping single-read clonotypes raised IR-seq and RNA-seq shared-clonotype correlation.

From germline, CDR1 is SGHAT and CDR2 FQNNGV. After removal of 5 bases from V and 3 bases from J, the junction contained 10 bases not matched to a gene. The CDR3 length is 15 residues. About this clonotype itself: Its antigen is unknown.

From around 0.4 ug of RNA, a library with molecular barcoded alpha/delta and beta/gamma adaptors was made. Using its own MiXCR run on the reads, TCRdb lists one record per CDR3 protein. The table records roughly 130,000 distinct CDR3 sequences, approximately 12% of them present only once. Bone marrow was sampled from every patient at the time of active disease. The chain recombines TRBV11-2 with TRBJ2-7; 7 bases are a match to TRBD1. This TCR came from a donor aged 40 or older with multiple myeloma. Sequences were obtained from a population of CD138-negative cells sorted from bone marrow. CDR3 amino acids: CASSPSRGTGYEQYF. The DNA for the CDR3 is TGTGCCAGCAGCCCAAGCAGGGGGACCGGCTACGAGCAGTACTTC.